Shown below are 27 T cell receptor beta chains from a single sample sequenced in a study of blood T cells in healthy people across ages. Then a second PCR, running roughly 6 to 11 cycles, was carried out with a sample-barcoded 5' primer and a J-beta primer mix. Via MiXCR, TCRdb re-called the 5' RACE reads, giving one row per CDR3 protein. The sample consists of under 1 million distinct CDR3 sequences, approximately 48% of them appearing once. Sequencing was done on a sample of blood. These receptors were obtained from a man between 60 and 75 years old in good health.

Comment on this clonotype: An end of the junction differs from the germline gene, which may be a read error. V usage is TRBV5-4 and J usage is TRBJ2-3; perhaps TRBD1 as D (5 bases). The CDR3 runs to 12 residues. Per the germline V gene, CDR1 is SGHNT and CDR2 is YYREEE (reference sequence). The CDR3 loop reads CASSSGQYTQYF. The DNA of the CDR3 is TGCGCCAGCAGCTCCGGACAATATACGCAGTATTTT. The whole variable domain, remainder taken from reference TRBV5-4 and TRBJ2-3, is ETGVTQSPTHLIKTRGQQVTLRCSSQSGHNTVSWYQQALGQGPQFIFQYYREEENGRGNFPPRFSGLQFPNYSSELNVNALELDDSALYLCASSSGQYTQYFGPGTRLTVL.

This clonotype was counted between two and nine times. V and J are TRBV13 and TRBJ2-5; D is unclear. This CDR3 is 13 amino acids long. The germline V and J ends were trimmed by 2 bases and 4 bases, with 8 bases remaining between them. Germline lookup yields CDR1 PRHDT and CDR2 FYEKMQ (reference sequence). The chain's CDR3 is CASSLMLSETQYF. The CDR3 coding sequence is TGTGCCAGCAGCTTAATGCTATCAGAGACCCAGTACTTC.

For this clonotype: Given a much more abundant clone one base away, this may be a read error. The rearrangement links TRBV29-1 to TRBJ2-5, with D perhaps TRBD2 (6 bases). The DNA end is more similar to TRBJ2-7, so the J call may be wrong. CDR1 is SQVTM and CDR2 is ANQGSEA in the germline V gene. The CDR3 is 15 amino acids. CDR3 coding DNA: TGCGGCGTTGAAGCTAACCGGGGACTGAGCTACGAGCAGTACTTC. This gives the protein CGVEANRGLSYEQYF.

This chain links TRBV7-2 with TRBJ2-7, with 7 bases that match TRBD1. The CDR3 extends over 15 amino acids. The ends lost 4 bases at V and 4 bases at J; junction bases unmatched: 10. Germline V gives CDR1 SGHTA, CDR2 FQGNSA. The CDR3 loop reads CASSSVAGGLYEQYF. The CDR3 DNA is TGTGCCAGCAGCTCCGTTGCAGGGGGTTTGTACGAGCAGTACTTC.

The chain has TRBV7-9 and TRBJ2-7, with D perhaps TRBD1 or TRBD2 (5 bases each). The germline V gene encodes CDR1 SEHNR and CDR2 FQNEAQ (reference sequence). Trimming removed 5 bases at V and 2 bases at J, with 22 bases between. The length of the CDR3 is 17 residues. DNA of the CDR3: TGTGCCAGCAGCGATGACCCGGGACCTGCGGGCACCTACGAGCAGTACTTC. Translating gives CASSDDPGPAGTYEQYF.

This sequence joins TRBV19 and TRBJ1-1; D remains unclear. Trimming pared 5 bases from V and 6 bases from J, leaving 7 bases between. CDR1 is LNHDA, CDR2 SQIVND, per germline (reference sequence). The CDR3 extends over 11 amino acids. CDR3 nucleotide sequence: TGTGCCAGTAGTCCGGGCGCTGAAGCTTTCTTT. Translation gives CASSPGAEAFF. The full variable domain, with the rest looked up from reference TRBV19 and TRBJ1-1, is DGGITQSPKYLFRKEGQNVTLSCEQNLNHDAMYWYRQDPGQGLRLIYYSQIVNDFQKGDIAEGYSVSREKKESFPLTVTSAQKNPTAFYLCASSPGAEAFFGQGTRLTVV.

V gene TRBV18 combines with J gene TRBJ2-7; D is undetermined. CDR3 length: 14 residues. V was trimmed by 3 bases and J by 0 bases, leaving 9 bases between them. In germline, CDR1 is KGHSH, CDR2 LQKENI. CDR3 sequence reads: CASSPPADSYEQYF. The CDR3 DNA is TGTGCCAGCTCACCGCCGGCGGACTCCTACGAGCAGTACTTC.

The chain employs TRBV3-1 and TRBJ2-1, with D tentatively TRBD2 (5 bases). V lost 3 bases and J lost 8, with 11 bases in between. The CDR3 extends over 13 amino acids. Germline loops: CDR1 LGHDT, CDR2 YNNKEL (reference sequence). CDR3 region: CASSQGLADEQFF. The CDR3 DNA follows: TGTGCCAGCAGCCAGGGCCTAGCCGATGAGCAGTTCTTC.

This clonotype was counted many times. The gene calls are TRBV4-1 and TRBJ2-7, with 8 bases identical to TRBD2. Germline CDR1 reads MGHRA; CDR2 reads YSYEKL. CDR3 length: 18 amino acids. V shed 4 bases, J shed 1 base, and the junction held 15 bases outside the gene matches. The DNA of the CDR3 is TGCGCCAGCAGCCGGGCTCTGGGATCTAGCGGGCGATCCTACGAGCAGTACTTC. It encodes CASSRALGSSGRSYEQYF.

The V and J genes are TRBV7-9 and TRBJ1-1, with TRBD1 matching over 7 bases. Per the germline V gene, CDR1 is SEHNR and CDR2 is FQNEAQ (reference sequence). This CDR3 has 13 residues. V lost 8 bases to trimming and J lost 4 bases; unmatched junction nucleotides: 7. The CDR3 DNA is TGTGCCAGCGGACCACAGGGGATCACTGAAGCTTTCTTT. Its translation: CASGPQGITEAFF.

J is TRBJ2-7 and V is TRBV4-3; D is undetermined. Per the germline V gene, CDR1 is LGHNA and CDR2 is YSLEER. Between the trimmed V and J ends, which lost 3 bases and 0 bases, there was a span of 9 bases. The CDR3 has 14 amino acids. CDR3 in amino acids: CASSQRTSSYEQYF. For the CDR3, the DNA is TGCGCCAGCAGCCAGCGGACGTCCTCCTACGAGCAGTACTTC.

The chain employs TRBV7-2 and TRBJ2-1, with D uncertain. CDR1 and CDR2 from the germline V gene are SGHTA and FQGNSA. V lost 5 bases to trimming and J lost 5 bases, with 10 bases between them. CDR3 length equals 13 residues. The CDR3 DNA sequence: TGTGCCAGCAGCCAGTCCCACGACAATGAGCAGTTCTTC. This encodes CASSQSHDNEQFF.

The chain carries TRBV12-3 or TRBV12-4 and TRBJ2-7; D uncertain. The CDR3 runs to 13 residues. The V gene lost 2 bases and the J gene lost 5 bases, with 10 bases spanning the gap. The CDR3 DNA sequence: TGTGCCAGCAGTTTATGGTTTAGGGACGAGCAGTACTTC. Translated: CASSLWFRDEQYF.

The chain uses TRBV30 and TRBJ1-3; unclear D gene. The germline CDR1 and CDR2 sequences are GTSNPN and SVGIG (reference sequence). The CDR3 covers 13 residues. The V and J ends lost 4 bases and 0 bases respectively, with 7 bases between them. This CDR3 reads CAWTVVSGNTIYF. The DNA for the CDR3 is TGTGCCTGGACTGTCGTCTCTGGAAACACCATATATTTT.

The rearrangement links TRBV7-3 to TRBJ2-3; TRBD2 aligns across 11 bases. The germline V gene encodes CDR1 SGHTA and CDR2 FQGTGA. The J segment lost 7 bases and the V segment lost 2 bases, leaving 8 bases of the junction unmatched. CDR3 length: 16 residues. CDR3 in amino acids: CASSLFASGGPNTQYF. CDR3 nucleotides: TGTGCCAGCAGCTTATTTGCTAGCGGGGGGCCGAATACGCAGTATTTT.

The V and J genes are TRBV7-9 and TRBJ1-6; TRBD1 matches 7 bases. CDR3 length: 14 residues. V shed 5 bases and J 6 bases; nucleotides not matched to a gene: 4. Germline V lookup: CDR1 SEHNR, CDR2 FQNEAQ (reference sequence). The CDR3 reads CASSRGQTNSPLHF. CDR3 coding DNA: TGTGCCAGCAGCCGGGGACAGACTAATTCACCCCTCCACTTT.

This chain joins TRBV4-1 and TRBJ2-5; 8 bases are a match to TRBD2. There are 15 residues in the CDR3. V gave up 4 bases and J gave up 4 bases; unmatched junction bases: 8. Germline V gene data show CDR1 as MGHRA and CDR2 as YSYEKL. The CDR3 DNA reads TGCGCCAGCAGCCCTTTAGCGGGGACTGGAGAGACCCAGTACTTC. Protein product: CASSPLAGTGETQYF.

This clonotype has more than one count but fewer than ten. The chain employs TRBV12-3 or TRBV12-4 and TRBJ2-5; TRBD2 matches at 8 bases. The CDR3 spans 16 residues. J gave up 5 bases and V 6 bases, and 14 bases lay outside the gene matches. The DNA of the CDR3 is TGTGCCAGCAGATATGTACGGGGGGGCCTAGGCGAGACCCAGTACTTC. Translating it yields CASRYVRGGLGETQYF.

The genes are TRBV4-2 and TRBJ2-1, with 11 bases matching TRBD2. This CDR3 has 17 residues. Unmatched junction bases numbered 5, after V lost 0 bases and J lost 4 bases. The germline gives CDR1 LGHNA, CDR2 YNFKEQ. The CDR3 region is CASSQEVGTSGYNEQFF. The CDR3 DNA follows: TGTGCCAGCAGCCAAGAGGTTGGGACTAGCGGATACAATGAGCAGTTCTTC.

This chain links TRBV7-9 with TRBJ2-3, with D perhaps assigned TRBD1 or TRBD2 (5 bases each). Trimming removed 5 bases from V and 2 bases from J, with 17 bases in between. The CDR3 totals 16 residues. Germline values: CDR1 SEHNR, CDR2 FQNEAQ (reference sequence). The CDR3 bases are TGTGCCAGCAGCCCCGTAGGGACCTTCATCACAGATACGCAGTATTTT. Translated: CASSPVGTFITDTQYF.

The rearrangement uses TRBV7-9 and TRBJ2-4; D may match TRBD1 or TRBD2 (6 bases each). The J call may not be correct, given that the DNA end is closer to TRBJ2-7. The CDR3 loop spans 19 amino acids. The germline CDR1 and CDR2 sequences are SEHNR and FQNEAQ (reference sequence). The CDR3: CASSLARQVLESGRYEQYF. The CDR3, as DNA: TGTGCCAGCAGCTTGGCCCGACAGGTACTAGAGAGCGGGCGTTACGAGCAGTACTTC.

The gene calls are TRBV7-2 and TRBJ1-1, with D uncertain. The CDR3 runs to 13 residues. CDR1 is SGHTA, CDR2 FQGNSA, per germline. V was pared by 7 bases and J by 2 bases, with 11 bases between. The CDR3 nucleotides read TGTGCCAGCACCCTCGGCCCAAACACTGAAGCTTTCTTT. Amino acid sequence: CASTLGPNTEAFF.

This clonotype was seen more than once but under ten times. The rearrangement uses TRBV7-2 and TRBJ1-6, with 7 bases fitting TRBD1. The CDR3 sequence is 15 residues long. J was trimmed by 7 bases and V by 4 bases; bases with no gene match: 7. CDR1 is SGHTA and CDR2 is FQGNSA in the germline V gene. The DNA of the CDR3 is TGTGCCAGCAGCTCGCAACAGGGGTACAATTCACCCCTCCACTTT. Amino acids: CASSSQQGYNSPLHF. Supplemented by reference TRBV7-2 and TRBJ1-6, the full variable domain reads GAGVSQSPSNKVTEKGKDVELRCDPISGHTALYWYRQSLGQGLEFLIYFQGNSAPDKSGLPSDRFSAERTGGSVSTLTIQRTQQEDSAVYLCASSSQQGYNSPLHFGNGTRLTVT.

This CDR3 reads CASSEFNSEGARGYTF. In DNA form, the CDR3 reads TGTGCCAGCAGTGAATTCAACTCTGAGGGGGCGCGAGGCTACACCTTC. The chain is built from TRBV25-1 and TRBJ1-2; TRBD1 agrees at 7 bases. The CDR3 runs 16 residues. The germline CDR1 and CDR2 sequences are MGHDK and SYGVNS. Trimming took 1 base from V and 8 from J; bases not matched to a gene: 13.

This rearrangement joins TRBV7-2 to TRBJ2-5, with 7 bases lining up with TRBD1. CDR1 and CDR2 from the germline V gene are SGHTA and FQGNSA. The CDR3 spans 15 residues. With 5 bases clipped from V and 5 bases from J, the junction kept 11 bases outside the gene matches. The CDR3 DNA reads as TGTGCCAGCAGCCCCAATAGGGGGCAGGGGGAGACCCAGTACTTC. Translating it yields CASSPNRGQGETQYF.

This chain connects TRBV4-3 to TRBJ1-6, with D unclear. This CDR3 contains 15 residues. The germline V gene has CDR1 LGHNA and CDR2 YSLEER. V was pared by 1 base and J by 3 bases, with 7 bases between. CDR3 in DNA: TGCGCCAGCAGCCAAGTAAACAGCTATAATTCACCCCTCCACTTT. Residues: CASSQVNSYNSPLHF.

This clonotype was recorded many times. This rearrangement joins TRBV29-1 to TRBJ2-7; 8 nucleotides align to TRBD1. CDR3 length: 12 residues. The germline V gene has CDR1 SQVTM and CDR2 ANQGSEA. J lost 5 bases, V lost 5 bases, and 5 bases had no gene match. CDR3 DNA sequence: TGCAGCGTTCGGACAGGGACGAACGAGCAGTACTTC. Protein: CSVRTGTNEQYF.